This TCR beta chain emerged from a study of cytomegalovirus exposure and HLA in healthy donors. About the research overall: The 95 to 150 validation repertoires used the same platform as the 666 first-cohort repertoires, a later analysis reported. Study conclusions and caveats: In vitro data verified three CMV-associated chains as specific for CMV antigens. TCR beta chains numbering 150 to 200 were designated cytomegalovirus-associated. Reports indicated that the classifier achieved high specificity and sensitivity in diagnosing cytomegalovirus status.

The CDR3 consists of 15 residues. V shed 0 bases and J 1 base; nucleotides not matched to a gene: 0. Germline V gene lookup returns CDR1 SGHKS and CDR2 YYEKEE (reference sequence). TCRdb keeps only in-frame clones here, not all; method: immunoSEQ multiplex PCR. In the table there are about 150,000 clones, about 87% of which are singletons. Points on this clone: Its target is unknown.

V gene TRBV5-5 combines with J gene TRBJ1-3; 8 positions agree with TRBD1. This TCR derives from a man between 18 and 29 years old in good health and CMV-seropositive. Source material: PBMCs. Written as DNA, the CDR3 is TGTGCCAGCAGCTTGGACAGGGGGTCTGGAAACACCATATATTTT. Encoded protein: CASSLDRGSGNTIYF. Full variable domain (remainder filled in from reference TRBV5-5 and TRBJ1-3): DAGVTQSPTHLIKTRGQQVTLRCSPISGHKSVSWYQQVLGQGPQFIFQYYEKEERGRGNFPDRFSARQFPNYSSELNVNALLLGDSALYLCASSLDRGSGNTIYFGEGSWLTVV.